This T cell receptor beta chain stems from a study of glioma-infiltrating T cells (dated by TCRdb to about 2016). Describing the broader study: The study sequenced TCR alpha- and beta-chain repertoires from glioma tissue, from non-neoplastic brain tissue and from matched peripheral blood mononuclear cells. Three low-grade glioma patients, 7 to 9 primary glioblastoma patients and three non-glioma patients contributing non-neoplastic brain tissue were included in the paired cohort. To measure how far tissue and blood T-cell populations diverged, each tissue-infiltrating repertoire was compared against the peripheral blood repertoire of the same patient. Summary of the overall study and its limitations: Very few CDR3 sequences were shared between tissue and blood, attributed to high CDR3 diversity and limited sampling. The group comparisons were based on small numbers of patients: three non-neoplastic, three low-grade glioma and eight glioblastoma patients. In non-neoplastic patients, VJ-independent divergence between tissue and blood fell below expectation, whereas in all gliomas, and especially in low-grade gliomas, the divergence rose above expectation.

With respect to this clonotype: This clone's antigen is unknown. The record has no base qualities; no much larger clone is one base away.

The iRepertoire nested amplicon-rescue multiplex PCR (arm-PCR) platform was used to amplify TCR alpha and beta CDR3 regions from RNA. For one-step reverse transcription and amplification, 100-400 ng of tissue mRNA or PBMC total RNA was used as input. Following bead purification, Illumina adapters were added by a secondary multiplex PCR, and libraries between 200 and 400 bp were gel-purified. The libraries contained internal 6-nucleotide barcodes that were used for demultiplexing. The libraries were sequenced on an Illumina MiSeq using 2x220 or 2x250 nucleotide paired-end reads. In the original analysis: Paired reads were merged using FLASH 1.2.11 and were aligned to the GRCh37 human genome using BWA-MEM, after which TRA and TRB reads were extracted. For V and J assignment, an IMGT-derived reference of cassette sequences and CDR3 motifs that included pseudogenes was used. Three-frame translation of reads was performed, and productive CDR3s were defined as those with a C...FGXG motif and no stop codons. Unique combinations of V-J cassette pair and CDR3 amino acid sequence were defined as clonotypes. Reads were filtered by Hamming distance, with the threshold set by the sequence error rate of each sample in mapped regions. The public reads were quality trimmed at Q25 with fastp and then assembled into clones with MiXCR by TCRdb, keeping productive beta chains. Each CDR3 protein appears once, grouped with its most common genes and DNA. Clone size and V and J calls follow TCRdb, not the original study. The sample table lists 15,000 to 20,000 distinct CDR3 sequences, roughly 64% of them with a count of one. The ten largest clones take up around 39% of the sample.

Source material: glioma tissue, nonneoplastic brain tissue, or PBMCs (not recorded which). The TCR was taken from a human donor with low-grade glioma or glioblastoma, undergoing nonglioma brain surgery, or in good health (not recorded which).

At the DNA level, the sequence is TGTGCCAGCAGTTTCGCGAGGCATATCCCTGAAGCTTTCTTT. Translated, this is CASSFARHIPEAFF. The rearranged chain carries TRBV28 and TRBJ1-1; the D gene identity is not certain. The germline ends are 14 bases apart after V is trimmed by 3 bases and J by 6 bases. Measured from the cysteine to the phenylalanine, the CDR3 is 14 residues long. Solely the CDR3 DNA is kept, with 42 bases framed from the first base. The CDR1 and CDR2 encoded by the germline V gene are MDHEN and SYDVKM.